The TCR beta chain under discussion was sequenced for a study of OX40 agonist ivuxolimab in advanced cancers. Background on the study: Subjects had a mean age of roughly 60 years, with a range of about 23 to 79; just over 80% were male. Treatment received earlier with anti-PD-1, anti-PD-L1 or anti-CTLA-4 agents was allowed, and under 50% had some.

The trim removed 2 bases at V and 3 bases at J, leaving 6 bases unmatched. CDR3 length: 15 residues. The germline gives CDR1 MNHEY, CDR2 SVGAGI. Sequenced by immunoSEQ multiplex PCR; TCRdb stores in-frame clones only, minus some. The sample yields 70,000 to 80,000 clones, just over 85% seen once. Sampling of blood occurred at baseline, cycle 4 day 1, and cycle 7 day 1. Concerning this clone itself: Its antigen is still unknown.

Points from the study as a whole: Blood T cells, both CD4+ and CD8+, expanded clonally by week 6 at 0.1 to 3.0 mg/kg.

The sequencing here drew on CD4+ or CD8+ T cells sorted from blood, taken in a trial of the OX40 agonist ivuxolimab. The origin of this receptor is an adult with an advanced solid tumor such as melanoma, head and neck, liver or kidney cancer. The V and J genes are TRBV6-5 and TRBJ1-1; TRBD1 matches 7 bases. CDR3: CASSYQTGSHTEAFF. DNA for the CDR3: TGTGCCAGCAGTTACCAGACAGGGTCCCACACTGAAGCTTTCTTT.